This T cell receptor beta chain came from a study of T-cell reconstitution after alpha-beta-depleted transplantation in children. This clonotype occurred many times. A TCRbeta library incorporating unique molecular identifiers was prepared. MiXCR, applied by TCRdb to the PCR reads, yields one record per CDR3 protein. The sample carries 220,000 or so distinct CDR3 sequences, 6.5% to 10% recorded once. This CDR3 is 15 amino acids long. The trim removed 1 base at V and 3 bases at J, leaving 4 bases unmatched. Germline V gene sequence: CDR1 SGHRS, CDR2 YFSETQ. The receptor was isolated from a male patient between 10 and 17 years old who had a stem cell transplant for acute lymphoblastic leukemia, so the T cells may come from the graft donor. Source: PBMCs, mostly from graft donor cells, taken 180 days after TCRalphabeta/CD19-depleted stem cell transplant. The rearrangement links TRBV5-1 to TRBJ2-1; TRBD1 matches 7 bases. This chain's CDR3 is CASSLKTGYYNEQFF. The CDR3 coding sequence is TGCGCCAGCAGCTTGAAGACAGGGTACTACAATGAGCAGTTCTTC. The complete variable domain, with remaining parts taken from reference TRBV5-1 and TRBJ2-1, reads KAGVTQTPRYLIKTRGQQVTLSCSPISGHRSVSWYQQTPGQGLQFLFEYFSETQRNKGNFPGRFSGRQFSNSRSEMNVSTLELGDSALYLCASSLKTGYYNEQFFGPGTRLTVL.